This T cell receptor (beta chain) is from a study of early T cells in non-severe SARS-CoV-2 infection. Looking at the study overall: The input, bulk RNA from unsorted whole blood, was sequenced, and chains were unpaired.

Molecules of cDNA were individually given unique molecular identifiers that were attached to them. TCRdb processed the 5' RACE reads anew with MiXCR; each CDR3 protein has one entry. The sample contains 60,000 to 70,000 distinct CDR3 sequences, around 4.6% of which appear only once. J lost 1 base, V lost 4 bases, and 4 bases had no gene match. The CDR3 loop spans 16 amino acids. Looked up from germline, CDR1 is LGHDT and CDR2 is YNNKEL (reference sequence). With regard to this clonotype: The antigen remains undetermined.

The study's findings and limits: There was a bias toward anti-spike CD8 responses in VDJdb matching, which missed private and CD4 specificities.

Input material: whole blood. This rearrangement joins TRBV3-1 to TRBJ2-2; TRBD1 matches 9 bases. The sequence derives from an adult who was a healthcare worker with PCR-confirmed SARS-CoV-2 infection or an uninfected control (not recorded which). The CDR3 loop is CASSRLGQGNTGELFF. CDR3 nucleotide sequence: TGTGCCAGCAGCCGTTTGGGACAGGGGAACACCGGGGAGCTGTTTTTT.